The T cell receptor (beta chain) under discussion was sequenced for a study of breast tumors, draining lymph nodes, adjacent tissues. From the multiplex PCR reads, TCRdb called clonotypes with MiXCR, one entry per CDR3 protein. This table holds fewer than 200,000 distinct CDR3 sequences, roughly 30% found once. The CDR3 spans 15 residues. The germline CDR1 and CDR2 sequences are SNHLY and FYNNEI. The V segment lost 7 bases and the J segment 5 bases; nucleotides outside the gene matches: 10. Axillary draining lymph nodes of breast cancer patients supplied the node samples. The rearrangement uses TRBV2 and TRBJ2-5, with TRBD1 identical over 10 bases. Sequencing was done on a sample of axillary lymph node tissue. This TCR came from a female donor with breast cancer. Some clones in this sample may be carry-over from other donors' samples. The CDR3 nucleotides are TGTGCCAGCAAGGACAGGGGGAACACCGGGGAGACCCAGTACTTC. This codes for CASKDRGNTGETQYF.